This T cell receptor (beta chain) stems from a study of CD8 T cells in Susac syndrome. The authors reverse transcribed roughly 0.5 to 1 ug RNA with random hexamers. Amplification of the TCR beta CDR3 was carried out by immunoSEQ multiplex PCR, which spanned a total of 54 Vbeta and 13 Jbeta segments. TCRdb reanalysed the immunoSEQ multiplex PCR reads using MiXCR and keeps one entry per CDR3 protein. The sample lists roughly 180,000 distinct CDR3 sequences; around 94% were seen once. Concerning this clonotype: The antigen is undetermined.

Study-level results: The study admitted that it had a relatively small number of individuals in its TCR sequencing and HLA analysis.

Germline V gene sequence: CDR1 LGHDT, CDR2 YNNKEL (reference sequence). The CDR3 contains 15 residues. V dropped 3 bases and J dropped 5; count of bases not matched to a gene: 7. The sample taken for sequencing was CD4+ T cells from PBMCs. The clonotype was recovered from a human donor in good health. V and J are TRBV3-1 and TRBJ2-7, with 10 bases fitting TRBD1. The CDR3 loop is CASSQAGQGTHEQYF. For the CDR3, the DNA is TGTGCCAGCAGCCAGGCGGGACAGGGGACCCACGAGCAGTACTTC.